This is a list of T cell receptor beta chains from one sample in a study of T cells after yellow fever vaccination. Using its own MiXCR run on the 5' RACE reads, TCRdb lists one record per CDR3 protein. The repertoire holds roughly 260,000 distinct CDR3 sequences, over 10% seen once, with around 0.55% in the top ten. The material was CD4+ T cells sorted from PBMCs, obtained 45 days after the yellow fever booster vaccination. The receptors come from a man younger than 45 who received the YFV17D yellow fever vaccine. CDR3s leave out the opening cysteine and the closing phenylalanine or tryptophan. The D gene is left open where the match is weak. The listing skips clone size in some rows; elsewhere it reads once, few, many or a size class.

>few|TRBV19|TRBD1|TRBJ2-1
ASTLTGGVRNEQF
>many|TRBV6-5|.|TRBJ2-7
ASRPSVGEQY
>.|TRBV19|.|TRBJ2-1
ASKAGRFNEQF
>many|TRBV20-1|.|TRBJ2-1
SAADHNEQF
>few|TRBV7-9|.|TRBJ1-2
ASSLEAARRYGYT
>few|TRBV9|.|TRBJ2-1
ASSVEPGTRYNEQF
>few|TRBV7-2|.|TRBJ2-1
ASSHGGPRAYNEQF
>.|TRBV5-1|.|TRBJ2-1
ASSLVRVNEQF
>.|TRBV7-9|.|TRBJ2-1
ASSLSGKGAEQF
>.|TRBV12-3/TRBV12-4|.|TRBJ1-1
ASISFSLNTEAF
>few|TRBV11-2|.|TRBJ2-5
ASATVTSQGETQY
>many|TRBV7-2|.|TRBJ2-2
ASSLARTGELF
>.|TRBV7-2|TRBD2|TRBJ2-3
ASSPEAGDYTTQY
>.|TRBV20-1|.|TRBJ1-5
SASEGQLIWDFGNQPQH
>few|TRBV24-1|.|TRBJ2-1
ATGTRGSYLYNEQF
>few|TRBV20-1|TRBD2|TRBJ2-1
SAARLANEQF
>few|TRBV2|.|TRBJ1-6
ASIMNPSGRSPLH
>.|TRBV4-3|.|TRBJ2-1
ASSQDAGHSYNEQF
>.|TRBV10-3|TRBD2|TRBJ2-7
ANRREGPGEQY
>many|TRBV20-1|TRBD2|TRBJ2-1
SARVGTGTSGSYRKQF
>few|TRBV12-3/TRBV12-4|.|TRBJ2-5
ASSFGLPRETQY
>.|TRBV12-5|TRBD2|TRBJ2-1
ASGKGLAGFNEQF
>few|TRBV28|.|TRBJ1-1
ASRSLNTEAF
>.|TRBV12-3/TRBV12-4|.|TRBJ2-1
ASTLSGSSYNEQF
>many|TRBV29-1|.|TRBJ2-6
SVEDGRTGANVLT
>many|TRBV20-1|TRBD2|TRBJ2-5
SASLLAEEETQY
>.|TRBV9|TRBD2|TRBJ2-7
ASSFGLAETPPYEQY
>few|TRBV5-6|.|TRBJ1-1
ASSAVGITEAF
>few|TRBV20-1|TRBD1|TRBJ1-1
SARPLYRDRGGTEAF
>few|TRBV10-3|.|TRBJ2-1
AITTHREGVYNEQF
>few|TRBV20-1|.|TRBJ2-1
SALQSSYNEQF
>many|TRBV9|.|TRBJ2-1
ASSVGDSYNEQF
>.|TRBV7-2|.|TRBJ2-5
ASSTQGSQETQY
>many|TRBV7-6|TRBD2|TRBJ2-1
ASSSRLAQYNEQF
>.|TRBV5-5|.|TRBJ2-2
ASSLGPRLAGELF
>few|TRBV5-1|TRBD2|TRBJ2-1
ASSRGLAGGSGDEQF
>few|TRBV29-1|.|TRBJ2-1
SGRWYGRVGYNEQF
>few|TRBV5-1|.|TRBJ1-1
ASSLDSGEAF
>few|TRBV7-2|.|TRBJ2-5
ASSRESGVVGTQY
>.|TRBV5-1|TRBD2|TRBJ2-1
ASSGSAGVGNEQF